A single sample gave rise to the 20 T cell receptor beta chains below, sequenced in a study of blood T cell repertoires in COVID-19. TCRdb keeps only in-frame clones here, not all; method: immunoSEQ multiplex PCR. The data show around 250,000 clones, over 75% seen once. Material for sequencing was PBMCs or T cells enriched from blood (not recorded which). These receptors were collected from a woman between 45 and 65 years old who had recovered from COVID-19.

The chain carries TRBV15 and TRBJ1-4, with D maybe TRBD1 (6 bases). The CDR3 is 16 amino acids. Trimming removed 0 bases from V and 3 bases from J, with 11 bases in between. Germline V lookup: CDR1 LNHNV, CDR2 YYDKDF (reference sequence). The CDR3 coding sequence is TGTGCCACCAGCAGAGATTTGGCAGGGGCTAATGAAAAACTGTTTTTT. This sequence encodes CATSRDLAGANEKLFF.

The chain carries TRBV25-1 and TRBJ2-7; 7 bases are a match to TRBD1. Germline CDR1 reads MGHDK; CDR2 reads SYGVNS. The CDR3 consists of 16 residues. V shed 1 base and J 4 bases; nucleotides not matched to a gene: 10. CDR3 nucleotides: TGTGCCAGCAGTGAATCAGGGGGAGAGGGCGGGTACGAGCAGTACTTC. It specifies CASSESGGEGGYEQYF.

J is TRBJ2-7 and V is TRBV28; the D is unclear. In germline, CDR1 is MDHEN, CDR2 SYDVKM. The V gene lost 8 bases and the J gene lost 2 bases, with 13 bases spanning the gap. The CDR3 is 13 amino acids. The CDR3 DNA follows: TGTGCCAGCTCTACCCCGGTCACCTACGAGCAGTACTTC. This translates into CASSTPVTYEQYF.

The V call is TRBV28, the J call TRBJ2-7; tentatively, D is TRBD2 (6 bases). V dropped 2 bases and J dropped 0 bases, with 11 bases sitting between them. The germline V gene encodes CDR1 MDHEN and CDR2 SYDVKM. The CDR3 is 15 residues long. Here the CDR3 DNA reads TGTGCCAGCAGTTTAGGGGGGAGGTACTCCTACGAGCAGTACTTC. Its protein product is CASSLGGRYSYEQYF.

This clone was counted a single time. The chain combines TRBV2 with TRBJ2-5; 8 positions match TRBD2. Germline CDR1 SNHLY, CDR2 FYNNEI. V was clipped by 8 bases and J by 3 bases; unmatched bases: 14. The CDR3 has 16 amino acids. CDR3 loop: CASGRVGTSGKETQYF. Here the CDR3 DNA reads TGTGCCAGCGGACGTGTAGGAACTAGCGGAAAAGAGACCCAGTACTTC.

The rearrangement links TRBV19 to TRBJ2-3; tentatively, D is TRBD2 (5 bases). The germline V gene has CDR1 LNHDA and CDR2 SQIVND (reference sequence). CDR3 length equals 14 residues. The germline V and J ends were trimmed by 1 base and 2 bases, with 7 bases remaining between them. CDR3 loop: CASSIGTDTDTQYF. The CDR3 DNA follows: TGTGCCAGTAGTATAGGGACTGACACAGATACGCAGTATTTT.

The chain recombines TRBV28 with TRBJ1-5; D uncertain. Germline V gene lookup returns CDR1 MDHEN and CDR2 SYDVKM. With 1 base removed from V and 13 bases from J, the gap between germline ends came to 14 bases. The CDR3 runs to 13 residues. CDR3 sequence: CASSLYGRGNQHF. CDR3 DNA sequence: TGTGCCAGCAGTTTATATGGCCGCGGAAATCAGCATTTT.

This chain uses TRBV2 with TRBJ2-1, with D maybe TRBD2 (6 bases). The CDR3 totals 14 residues. Germline CDR1 is SNHLY and CDR2 is FYNNEI. V was shortened by 5 bases and J by 7 bases, with 15 bases between the two germline ends. CDR3 loop: CASSSQPGGNEQFF. Written as DNA, the CDR3 is TGTGCCAGCAGTTCGCAGCCTGGAGGGAATGAGCAGTTCTTC.

The CDR3: CASSLVGLGFYEQYF. The DNA of the CDR3 is TGCGCCAGCAGCTTGGTCGGCCTAGGATTCTACGAGCAGTACTTC. The V gene is TRBV5-1, the J gene TRBJ2-7; unclear D gene. Deletions cut 0 bases from V and 3 bases from J, with 13 bases between. The CDR3 consists of 15 residues. CDR1 and CDR2 from the germline V gene are SGHRS and YFSETQ.

This chain uses TRBV28 with TRBJ1-2; 10 bases line up with TRBD1. The germline V gene encodes CDR1 MDHEN and CDR2 SYDVKM. J lost 6 bases, V lost 6 bases, and 28 bases had no gene match. This CDR3 has 21 residues. DNA of the CDR3: TGTGCCAGCAGGTTAGGCTGGACCTTCGGCTGGGACAGGGGACTTCGGGATGGCTACACCTTC. Protein product: CASRLGWTFGWDRGLRDGYTF.

J is TRBJ2-1 and V is TRBV7-9; a possible D gene is TRBD1 (5 bases). CDR3 length equals 16 residues. CDR1 SEHNR and CDR2 FQNEAQ come from the germline V gene (reference sequence). The V end lost 5 bases, the J end lost 3 bases, and 17 bases lay between the germline ends. Written as DNA, the CDR3 is TGTGCCAGCAGCCTTCTGGGGCGTTTAGTCTACAATGAGCAGTTCTTC. Translation gives CASSLLGRLVYNEQFF.

The chain links TRBV19 to TRBJ2-3; D is uncertain. Trimming shortened V by 0 bases and J by 10 bases, and 14 bases separated the two germline ends. This CDR3 has 14 amino acids. CDR1 and CDR2 (germline): LNHDA, SQIVND (reference sequence). The CDR3 spells CASSIDDQAGPQYF. In DNA form, the CDR3 reads TGTGCCAGTAGTATAGATGACCAGGCAGGTCCGCAGTATTTT.

This clone has just one count. V is TRBV19 and J is TRBJ1-2; D remains ambiguous. CDR1 LNHDA and CDR2 SQIVND come from the germline V gene (reference sequence). This CDR3 region has 13 residues. V was trimmed by 3 bases and J by 2 bases, leaving 7 bases between them. The CDR3 sequence is CASSMIENYGYTF. CDR3 in DNA: TGTGCCAGTAGTATGATTGAGAACTATGGCTACACCTTC.

The chain combines TRBV28 with TRBJ1-3, with D uncertain. This CDR3 is built from 11 residues. Per germline, CDR1 MDHEN and CDR2 SYDVKM. Deletions cut 10 bases from V and 3 bases from J, with 7 bases between. CDR3 DNA sequence: TGTGCCACAGCGGTTGGAAACACCATATATTTT. Translating it yields CATAVGNTIYF. The complete variable domain, with remaining parts taken from reference TRBV28 and TRBJ1-3, reads DVKVTQSSRYLVKRTGEKVFLECVQDMDHENMFWYRQDPGLGLRLIYFSYDVKMKEKGDIPEGYSVSREKKERFSLILESASTNQTSMYLCATAVGNTIYFGEGSWLTVV.

The chain has TRBV15 and TRBJ2-1, with TRBD2 identical over 10 bases. Per the germline V gene, CDR1 is LNHNV and CDR2 is YYDKDF (reference sequence). The ends lost 0 bases at V and 2 bases at J; junction bases unmatched: 1. This CDR3 has 16 amino acids. The CDR3 loop is CATSREGLAPYNEQFF. The DNA for the CDR3 is TGTGCCACCAGCAGAGAGGGACTAGCGCCCTACAATGAGCAGTTCTTC.

The V gene is TRBV4-2, the J gene TRBJ2-3; TRBD1 matches at 9 bases. The CDR3 is made up of 18 amino acids. V shed 3 bases, J shed 3 bases, and the junction held 13 bases outside the gene matches. The V gene's germline CDR1 is LGHNA and CDR2 YNFKEQ. DNA for the CDR3: TGTGCCAGCAGCCACCTGAGATGGGACAGGGTAAAAACAGATACGCAGTATTTT. Protein: CASSHLRWDRVKTDTQYF.

The chain links TRBV12-3 or TRBV12-4 to TRBJ1-2; D not certain. The CDR3 has 13 amino acids. V lost 1 base and J 4 bases, leaving 7 bases between the germline ends. The CDR3 loop is CASSLDAGYGYTF. Written as DNA, the CDR3 is TGTGCCAGCAGTTTAGATGCGGGCTATGGCTACACCTTC.

V and J are TRBV6-5 and TRBJ2-3; 7 bases match TRBD2. The CDR3 spans 13 residues. V lost 7 bases and J lost 10; bases outside the gene matches: 11. Germline CDR1 MNHEY, CDR2 SVGAGI. The CDR3: CASTPGGGYPQYF. The CDR3 DNA reads TGTGCCAGCACCCCTGGGGGGGGGTACCCGCAGTATTTT.

The chain joins TRBV28 to TRBJ1-5, with D unresolved. The germline CDR1 and CDR2 sequences are MDHEN and SYDVKM. The length of the CDR3 is 16 residues. V shed 5 bases and J shed 0 bases, with 14 bases lying between them. CDR3 nucleotide sequence: TGTGCCAGCAGTCCTCGGAGAGGCCGTAGCAATCAGCCCCAGCATTTT. Protein sequence: CASSPRRGRSNQPQHF.

This clone was recorded a few times. The chain uses TRBV2 and TRBJ1-2; D is uncertain. CDR1 and CDR2 from the germline V gene are SNHLY and FYNNEI. The CDR3 runs to 11 residues. The ends were cut back, 3 bases at V and 4 bases at J, with 3 bases in the middle. CDR3 residues: CASSDSYGYTF. CDR3 sequence (DNA): TGTGCCAGCAGTGACAGCTATGGCTACACCTTC.